This TCR beta chain is drawn from a study of CD8 T cells in Susac syndrome. V was shortened by 4 bases and J by 5 bases, with 19 bases between the two germline ends. This CDR3 comprises 16 residues. CDR1 is SGDLS and CDR2 is YYNGEE in the germline V gene. Sequencing of TCR beta was carried out in blood CD8+ and CD4+ T cells. Stable or active relapsing-remitting multiple sclerosis, untreated and meeting revised McDonald criteria, defined the controls. A quantity of about 0.5 to 1 ug RNA underwent reverse transcription using random hexamers. TCRdb processed the immunoSEQ multiplex PCR reads anew with MiXCR; each CDR3 protein has one entry. The top ten hold more than 0.09% of the sample, which has about 400,000 distinct CDR3 sequences, more than 80% seen once.

The chain employs TRBV9 and TRBJ2-1; TRBD2 is a possible D gene (7 bases). Sequenced input: CD8+ T cells from PBMCs. The clonotype comes from a human donor with multiple sclerosis. In nucleotides, the CDR3 is TGTGCCAGCAGCCGAAGTTTTGGGGAGGGGGACAATGAGCAGTTCTTC. It yields the protein CASSRSFGEGDNEQFF. Using reference TRBV9 and TRBJ2-1 for the parts outside the CDR3, the full variable domain is DSGVTQTPKHLITATGQRVTLRCSPRSGDLSVYWYQQSLDQGLQFLIQYYNGEERAKGNILERFSAQQFPDLHSELNLSSLELGDSALYFCASSRSFGEGDNEQFFGPGTRLTVL.